This T cell receptor (beta chain) was identified during a study of cytomegalovirus exposure and HLA in healthy donors. Study-level points and caveats: Reported findings show TCR beta sequences accurately forecast HLA-A and HLA-B alleles in most subjects. As a later analysis showed, a missense DCLRE1C variant was linked to trimming of TCR beta V- and J-genes.

Concerning this clone itself: Its cognate antigen is unknown.

PCR used 60 Vbeta primers and 13 Jbeta primers. Using immunoSEQ multiplex PCR, the repertoire was profiled, and TCRdb retains in-frame clones only, with some absent. This table has approximately 170,000 clones, roughly 83% appearing once. This CDR3 contains 14 residues. Trimming removed 0 bases from V and 4 bases from J; junction bases left unmatched: 5. Looked up from germline, CDR1 is GTSNPN and CDR2 is SVGIG (reference sequence). The sample consisted of PBMCs. The genes are TRBV30 and TRBJ2-7, with 8 bases that match TRBD2. This TCR was sampled from a woman between 45 and 60 years old in good health and CMV-seronegative. This CDR3 reads CAWSVGGAGYEQYF. The CDR3 DNA follows: TGTGCCTGGAGTGTCGGGGGGGCCGGTTACGAGCAGTACTTC.